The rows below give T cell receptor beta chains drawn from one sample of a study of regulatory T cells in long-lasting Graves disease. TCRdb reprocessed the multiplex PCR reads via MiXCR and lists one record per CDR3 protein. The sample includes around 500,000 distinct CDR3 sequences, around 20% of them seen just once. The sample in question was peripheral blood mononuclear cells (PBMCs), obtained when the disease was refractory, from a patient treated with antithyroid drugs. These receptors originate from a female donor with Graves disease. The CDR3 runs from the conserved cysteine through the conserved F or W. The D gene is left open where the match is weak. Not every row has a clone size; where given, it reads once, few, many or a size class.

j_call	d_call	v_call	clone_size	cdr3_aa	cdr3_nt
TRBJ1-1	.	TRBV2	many	CASKYGRSQNTEAFF	TGTGCCAGCAAGTACGGCAGATCCCAGAACACTGAAGCTTTCTTT
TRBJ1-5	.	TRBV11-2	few	CASSSGDGYNQPQHF	TGTGCCAGCAGCTCAGGGGACGGCTACAATCAGCCCCAGCATTTT
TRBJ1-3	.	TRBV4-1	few	CASSQDRGEASGNTIYF	TGCGCCAGCAGCCAAGATAGGGGGGAAGCCTCTGGAAACACCATATATTTT
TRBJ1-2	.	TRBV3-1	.	CASSPDLGVTYGYTF	TGTGCCAGCAGCCCTGACTTGGGGGTCACTTATGGCTACACCTTC
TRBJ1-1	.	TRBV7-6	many	CASKWTVNTEAFF	TGTGCCAGCAAGTGGACGGTGAACACTGAAGCTTTCTTT
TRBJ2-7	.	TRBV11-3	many	CASAAGANYEQYF	TGTGCCAGCGCGGCGGGGGCAAACTACGAGCAGTACTTC
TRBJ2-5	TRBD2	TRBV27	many	CASSLTPLGSSGQETQYF	TGTGCCAGCAGTTTAACGCCTCTTGGGTCTAGCGGCCAAGAGACCCAGTACTTC
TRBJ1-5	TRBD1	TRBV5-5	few	CASSLVWTGYSNQPQHF	TGTGCCAGCAGCTTGGTTTGGACAGGGTACAGCAATCAGCCCCAGCATTTT
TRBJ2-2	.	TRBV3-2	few	CASSQEVREGIGELFF	TGTGCCAGCAGCCAAGAGGTCAGGGAAGGTATCGGGGAGCTGTTTTTT
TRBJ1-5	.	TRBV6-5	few	CASSSKWGKGDLSNQPQHF	TGTGCCAGCAGTTCAAAATGGGGAAAGGGTGACCTTAGCAATCAGCCCCAGCATTTT
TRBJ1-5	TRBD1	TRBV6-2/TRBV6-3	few	CASSRQGNNQPQHF	TGTGCCAGCAGTCGACAGGGGAACAATCAGCCCCAGCATTTT
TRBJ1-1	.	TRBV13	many	CASSPERVNTEAFF	TGTGCCAGCAGCCCAGAAAGGGTGAACACTGAAGCTTTCTTT
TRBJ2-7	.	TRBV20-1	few	CSALGDTSYEQYF	TGCAGTGCCCTTGGGGACACTTCCTACGAGCAGTACTTC
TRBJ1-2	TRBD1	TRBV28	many	CASSSHGQGAYGYTF	TGTGCCAGCAGTTCCCACGGACAGGGGGCATACGGCTACACCTTC
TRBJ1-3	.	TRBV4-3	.	CASSHREGTGNTIYF	TGCGCCAGCAGTCATAGGGAGGGGACCGGAAACACCATATATTTT
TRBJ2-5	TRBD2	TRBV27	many	CASSSGTSYRKIQETQYF	TGTGCCAGCAGCTCAGGGACTAGCTACCGCAAGATCCAAGAGACCCAGTACTTC
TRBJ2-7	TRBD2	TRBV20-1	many	CSARDLSVGSGITSYEQYF	TGCAGTGCTAGAGATCTCTCCGTAGGTAGCGGGATAACGTCCTACGAGCAGTACTTC
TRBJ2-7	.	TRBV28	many	CASSLGIPYEQYF	TGTGCCAGCAGTTTAGGAATTCCCTACGAGCAGTACTTC
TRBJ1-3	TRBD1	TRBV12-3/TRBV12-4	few	CASRRGRGNTIYF	TGTGCCAGCAGGAGGGGGCGTGGAAACACCATATATTTT
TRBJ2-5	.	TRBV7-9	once	CASSLEVPAAAGTQYF	TGTGCCAGCAGCTTAGAAGTGCCGGCTGCGGCGGGGACCCAGTACTTC
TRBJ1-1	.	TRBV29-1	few	CSVAVGQGSTEAFF	TGCAGCGTTGCCGTGGGCCAGGGGAGTACTGAAGCTTTCTTT
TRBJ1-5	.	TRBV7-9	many	CASSDYNQPQHF	TGTGCCAGCAGTGACTACAATCAGCCCCAGCATTTT
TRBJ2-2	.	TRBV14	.	CASSQEWGLITGELFF	TGTGCCAGCAGCCAAGAGTGGGGACTCATCACCGGGGAGCTGTTTTTT
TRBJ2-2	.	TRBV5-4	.	CASSLSFHVTGELFF	TGTGCCAGCAGCTTGTCTTTCCACGTAACCGGGGAGCTGTTTTTT
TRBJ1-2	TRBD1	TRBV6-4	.	CASKGAGGFNYGYTF	TGTGCCAGCAAGGGGGCAGGGGGCTTTAACTATGGCTACACCTTC
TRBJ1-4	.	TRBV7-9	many	CASSRASGEKLFF	TGTGCCAGCAGCCGTGCGTCTGGCGAAAAACTGTTTTTT
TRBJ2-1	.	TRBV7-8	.	CASSPVAQTYNEQFF	TGTGCCAGCAGCCCCGTGGCGCAGACCTACAATGAGCAGTTCTTC
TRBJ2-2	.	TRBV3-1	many	CASSLYHRVSAGELFF	TGTGCCAGCAGCTTATACCACCGGGTTTCGGCCGGGGAGCTGTTTTTT
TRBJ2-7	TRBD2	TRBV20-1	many	CSAEDSGRALYEQYF	TGCAGTGCTGAGGATAGCGGGAGGGCCCTCTACGAGCAGTACTTC
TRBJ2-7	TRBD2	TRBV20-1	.	CSARDREGTYEQYF	TGCAGTGCTAGAGATCGGGAGGGAACCTACGAGCAGTACTTC
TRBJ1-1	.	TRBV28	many	CASRDRTLVPAFF	TGTGCCAGCAGAGATAGGACGTTAGTCCCAGCTTTCTTT
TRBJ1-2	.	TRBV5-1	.	CASSSNTETNYGYTF	TGCGCCAGCAGCTCGAACACCGAAACCAACTATGGCTACACCTTC
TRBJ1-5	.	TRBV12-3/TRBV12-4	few	CASAESGQPQHF	TGTGCCAGCGCAGAGTCGGGGCAGCCCCAGCATTTT
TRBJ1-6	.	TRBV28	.	CASIPGGASYNSPLHF	TGTGCCAGCATTCCCGGGGGGGCTTCCTATAATTCACCCCTCCACTTT
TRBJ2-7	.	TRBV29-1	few	CSVGGNIYEQYF	TGCAGCGTTGGGGGGAATATCTACGAGCAGTACTTC
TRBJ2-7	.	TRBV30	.	CAWGRDGYEQYF	TGTGCCTGGGGCCGGGACGGCTACGAGCAGTACTTC
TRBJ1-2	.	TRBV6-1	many	CASITGTYGYTF	TGTGCCAGCATCACAGGGACCTATGGCTACACCTTC
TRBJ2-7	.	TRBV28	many	CASSLPTPPSPGHEQYF	TGTGCCAGCAGTTTGCCCACTCCTCCTTCCCCAGGCCACGAGCAGTACTTC
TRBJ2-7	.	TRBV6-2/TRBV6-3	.	CASRKTSPSEKHEQYF	TGTGCCAGCAGGAAGACATCGCCTAGCGAGAAGCACGAGCAGTACTTC
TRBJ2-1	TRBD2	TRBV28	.	CASSLMGVSGSSYNEQFF	TGTGCCAGCAGTTTAATGGGGGTCAGCGGGAGCTCCTACAATGAGCAGTTCTTC
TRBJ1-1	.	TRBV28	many	CASSTETLGDTEAFF	TGTGCCAGCAGTACCGAGACCCTGGGAGACACTGAAGCTTTCTTT
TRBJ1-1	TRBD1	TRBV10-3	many	CAISDRQGWPTEAFF	TGTGCCATCAGTGACCGACAGGGGTGGCCCACTGAAGCTTTCTTT
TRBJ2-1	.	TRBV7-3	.	CASSLDGGDYNEQFF	TGTGCCAGCAGCTTAGACGGCGGGGACTACAATGAGCAGTTCTTC
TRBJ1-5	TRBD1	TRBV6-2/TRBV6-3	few	CASSYRTPGQGENQPQHF	TGTGCCAGCAGTTACCGTACCCCGGGACAGGGGGAGAATCAGCCCCAGCATTTT
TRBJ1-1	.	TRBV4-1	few	CASRGVGEAFF	TGCGCCAGCAGGGGTGTTGGTGAAGCTTTCTTT
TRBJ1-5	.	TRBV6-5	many	CASSYDSYSNQPQHF	TGTGCCAGCAGTTACGACAGTTATAGCAATCAGCCCCAGCATTTT
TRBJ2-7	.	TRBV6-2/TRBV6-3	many	CASSYSDGPGSEQYF	TGTGCCAGCAGTTACTCCGACGGACCGGGGAGCGAGCAGTACTTC
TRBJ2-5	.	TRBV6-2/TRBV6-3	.	CASTEGTSTQYF	TGTGCCAGCACCGAAGGGACCTCGACCCAGTACTTC
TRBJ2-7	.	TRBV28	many	CASSDYEQYF	TGTGCCAGCAGTGACTACGAGCAGTACTTC
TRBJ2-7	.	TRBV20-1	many	CSARGDYEQYF	TGCAGTGCTAGAGGGGACTACGAGCAGTACTTC